The rows below give T cell receptor beta chains drawn from one sample of a study of blood T cell repertoires in COVID-19. Some clones are missing from TCRdb's copy, which holds only in-frame ones; the method was immunoSEQ multiplex PCR. The repertoire includes more than 95,000 clones, 84% of them detected once, and under 30% sits in the top ten. Sequencing was carried out using peripheral blood. The receptors shown here come from a man in his sixties with acute or convalescent COVID-19. Both conserved end residues are part of each CDR3. The D gene is left open where the match is weak. A row's size may be missing; if present it is once, few, many or a size class.

v_call: TRBV4-2
clone_size: NA
d_call: NA
j_call: TRBJ1-1
cdr3_aa: CASSQTPSGNTEAFF
cdr3_nt: TGTGCCAGCAGCCAGACCCCGTCGGGGAACACTGAAGCTTTCTTT

v_call: TRBV4-1
clone_size: NA
d_call: NA
j_call: TRBJ2-5
cdr3_aa: CASSQAVRETQYF
cdr3_nt: TGCGCCAGCAGCCAAGCGGTTCGGGAGACCCAGTACTTC

v_call: TRBV5-1
clone_size: NA
d_call: NA
j_call: TRBJ2-3
cdr3_aa: CASSPSVDTQYF
cdr3_nt: TGCGCCAGCAGCCCGTCAGTAGATACGCAGTATTTT

v_call: TRBV12-3/TRBV12-4
clone_size: NA
d_call: TRBD1
j_call: TRBJ2-3
cdr3_aa: CLGQGIVHTQYF
cdr3_nt: TGTCTAGGACAGGGAATTGTACATACGCAGTATTTT

v_call: TRBV25-1
clone_size: NA
d_call: NA
j_call: TRBJ2-1
cdr3_aa: CASRPYRYSYNEQFF
cdr3_nt: TGTGCCAGCAGGCCCTACAGGTACTCCTACAATGAGCAGTTCTTC

v_call: TRBV7-9
clone_size: NA
d_call: TRBD2
j_call: TRBJ2-2
cdr3_aa: CASRPLAGNTGELFF
cdr3_nt: TGTGCCAGCAGACCACTAGCGGGGAACACCGGGGAGCTGTTTTTT

v_call: TRBV5-1
clone_size: once
d_call: TRBD1
j_call: TRBJ2-3
cdr3_aa: CASAGQGTDTQYF
cdr3_nt: TGCGCCAGCGCGGGACAGGGGACAGATACGCAGTATTTT

v_call: TRBV5-6
clone_size: NA
d_call: NA
j_call: TRBJ1-5
cdr3_aa: CASSPSVGGRGKPQHF
cdr3_nt: TGTGCCAGCAGCCCCTCGGTGGGCGGTAGGGGTAAGCCCCAGCATTTT

v_call: TRBV6-2/TRBV6-3
clone_size: NA
d_call: NA
j_call: TRBJ2-7
cdr3_aa: CASSYPSYEQYF
cdr3_nt: TGTGCCAGCAGTTACCCGTCTTACGAGCAGTACTTC

v_call: TRBV11-3
clone_size: NA
d_call: NA
j_call: TRBJ1-5
cdr3_aa: CASSLDASNQPQHF
cdr3_nt: TGTGCCAGCAGCTTAGATGCGAGCAATCAGCCCCAGCATTTT

v_call: TRBV6-5
clone_size: NA
d_call: TRBD1
j_call: TRBJ2-2
cdr3_aa: CASGTANTGELFF
cdr3_nt: TGTGCCAGCGGGACAGCGAACACCGGGGAGCTGTTTTTT

v_call: TRBV7-9
clone_size: once
d_call: TRBD2
j_call: TRBJ2-1
cdr3_aa: CAGELAGPLNEQFF
cdr3_nt: TGTGCCGGGGAGCTAGCGGGACCACTGAATGAGCAGTTCTTC